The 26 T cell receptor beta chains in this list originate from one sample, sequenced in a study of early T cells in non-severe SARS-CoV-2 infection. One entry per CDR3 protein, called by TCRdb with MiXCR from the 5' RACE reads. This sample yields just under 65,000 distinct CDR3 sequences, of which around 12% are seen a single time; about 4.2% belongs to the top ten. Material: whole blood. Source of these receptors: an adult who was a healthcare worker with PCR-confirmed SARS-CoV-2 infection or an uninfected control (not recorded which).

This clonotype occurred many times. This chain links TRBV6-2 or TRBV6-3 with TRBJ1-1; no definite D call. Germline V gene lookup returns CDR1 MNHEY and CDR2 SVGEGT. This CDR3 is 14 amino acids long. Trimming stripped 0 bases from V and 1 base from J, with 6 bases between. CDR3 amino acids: CASSYSLGNTEAFF. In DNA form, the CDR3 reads TGTGCCAGCAGTTACTCATTGGGGAACACTGAAGCTTTCTTT.

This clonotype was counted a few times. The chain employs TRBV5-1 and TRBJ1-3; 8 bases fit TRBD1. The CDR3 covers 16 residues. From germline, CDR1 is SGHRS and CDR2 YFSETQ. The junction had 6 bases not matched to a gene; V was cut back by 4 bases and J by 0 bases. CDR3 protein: CASSTGDRLSGNTIYF. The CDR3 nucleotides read TGCGCCAGCAGCACGGGGGACAGGCTCTCTGGAAACACCATATATTTT.

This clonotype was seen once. In nucleotides, the CDR3 is TGTGCCAGCAGCCGTCTGGACAGGGTCCATGGCTACACCTTC. Protein sequence: CASSRLDRVHGYTF. The chain links TRBV7-9 to TRBJ1-2; 8 positions match TRBD1. CDR1 and CDR2 (germline): SEHNR, FQNEAQ (reference sequence). This CDR3 is built from 14 residues. The V gene end was trimmed by 5 bases and the J gene end by 6 bases; junction bases not matched to a gene: 8.

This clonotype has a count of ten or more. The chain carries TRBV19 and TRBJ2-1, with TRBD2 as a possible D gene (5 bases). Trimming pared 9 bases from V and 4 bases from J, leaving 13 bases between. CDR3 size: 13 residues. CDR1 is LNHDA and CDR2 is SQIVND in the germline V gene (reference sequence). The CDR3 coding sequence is TGTGCCAGCGGACGCCGCGGGTACAATGAGCAGTTCTTC. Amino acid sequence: CASGRRGYNEQFF.

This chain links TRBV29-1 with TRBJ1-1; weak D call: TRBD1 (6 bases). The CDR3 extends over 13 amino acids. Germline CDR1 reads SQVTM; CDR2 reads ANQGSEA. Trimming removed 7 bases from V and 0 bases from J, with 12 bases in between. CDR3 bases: TGCAGCGGACTACAGGGTTTGAACACTGAAGCTTTCTTT. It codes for CSGLQGLNTEAFF. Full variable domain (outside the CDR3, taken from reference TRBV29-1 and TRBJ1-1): SAVISQKPSRDICQRGTSLTIQCQVDSQVTMMFWYRQQPGQSLTLIATANQGSEATYESGFVIDKFPISRPNLTFSTLTVSNMSPEDSSIYLCSGLQGLNTEAFFGQGTRLTVV.

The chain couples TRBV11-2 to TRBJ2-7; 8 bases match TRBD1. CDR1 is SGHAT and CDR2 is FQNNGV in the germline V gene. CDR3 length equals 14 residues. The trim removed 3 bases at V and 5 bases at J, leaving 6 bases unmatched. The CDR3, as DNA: TGTGCCAGCAGCTTGAACCCGACAGGGGACGAGCAGTACTTC. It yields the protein CASSLNPTGDEQYF.

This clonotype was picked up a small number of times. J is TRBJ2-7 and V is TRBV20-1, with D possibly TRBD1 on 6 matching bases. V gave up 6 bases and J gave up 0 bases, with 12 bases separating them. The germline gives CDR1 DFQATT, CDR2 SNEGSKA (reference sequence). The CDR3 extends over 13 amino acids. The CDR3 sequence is CSAITGFSYEQYF. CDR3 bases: TGCAGTGCCATAACAGGGTTCTCCTACGAGCAGTACTTC.

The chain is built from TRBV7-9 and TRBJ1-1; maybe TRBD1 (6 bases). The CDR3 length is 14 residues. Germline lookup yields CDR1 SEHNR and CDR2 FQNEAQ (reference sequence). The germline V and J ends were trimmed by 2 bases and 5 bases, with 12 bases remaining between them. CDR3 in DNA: TGTGCCAGCAGCTTAACGGGGGCGTGGACTGAAGCTTTCTTT. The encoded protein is CASSLTGAWTEAFF.

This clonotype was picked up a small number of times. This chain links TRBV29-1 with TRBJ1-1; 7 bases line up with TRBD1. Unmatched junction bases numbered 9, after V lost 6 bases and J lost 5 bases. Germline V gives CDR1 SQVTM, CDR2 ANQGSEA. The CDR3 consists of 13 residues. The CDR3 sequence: CSVANRGGTEAFF. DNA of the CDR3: TGCAGCGTGGCAAACAGGGGAGGAACTGAAGCTTTCTTT. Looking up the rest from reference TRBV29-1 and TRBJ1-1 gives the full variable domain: SAVISQKPSRDICQRGTSLTIQCQVDSQVTMMFWYRQQPGQSLTLIATANQGSEATYESGFVIDKFPISRPNLTFSTLTVSNMSPEDSSIYLCSVANRGGTEAFFGQGTRLTVV.

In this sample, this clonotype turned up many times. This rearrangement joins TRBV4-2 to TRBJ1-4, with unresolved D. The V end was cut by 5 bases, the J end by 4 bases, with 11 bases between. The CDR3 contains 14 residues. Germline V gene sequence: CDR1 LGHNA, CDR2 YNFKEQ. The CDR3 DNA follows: TGTGCCAGCAGCGTGGCCGACCATAATGAAAAACTGTTTTTT. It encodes CASSVADHNEKLFF.

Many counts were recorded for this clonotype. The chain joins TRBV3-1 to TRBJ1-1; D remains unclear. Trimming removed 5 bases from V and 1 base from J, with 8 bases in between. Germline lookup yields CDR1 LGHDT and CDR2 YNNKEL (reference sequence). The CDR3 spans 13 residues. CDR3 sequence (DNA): TGTGCCAGCAGCACCACAGAGAACACTGAAGCTTTCTTT. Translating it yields CASSTTENTEAFF.

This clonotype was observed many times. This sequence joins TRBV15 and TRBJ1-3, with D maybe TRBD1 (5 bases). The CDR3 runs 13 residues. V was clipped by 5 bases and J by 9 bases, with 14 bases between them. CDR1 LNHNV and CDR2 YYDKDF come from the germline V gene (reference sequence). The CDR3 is CATSLGLSATIYF. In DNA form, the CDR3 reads TGTGCCACCAGCTTGGGACTCTCCGCCACCATATATTTT.

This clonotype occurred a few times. The CDR3 DNA is TGTGCCAGCTCACCACGGGGCCAGAACCCTAGCACAGATACGCAGTATTTT. Protein sequence: CASSPRGQNPSTDTQYF. The chain recombines TRBV18 with TRBJ2-3; the D gene is possibly TRBD1 (5 bases). Germline CDR1 is KGHSH and CDR2 is LQKENI. Trimming removed 1 base from V and 0 bases from J, with 14 bases in between. CDR3 length equals 17 residues.

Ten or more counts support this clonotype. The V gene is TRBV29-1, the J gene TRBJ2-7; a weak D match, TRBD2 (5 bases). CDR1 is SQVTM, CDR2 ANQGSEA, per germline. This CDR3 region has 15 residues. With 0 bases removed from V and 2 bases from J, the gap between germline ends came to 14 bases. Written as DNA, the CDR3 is TGCAGCGTTGAAGAGGCAGGAGGACTGGCCTACGAGCAGTACTTC. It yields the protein CSVEEAGGLAYEQYF.

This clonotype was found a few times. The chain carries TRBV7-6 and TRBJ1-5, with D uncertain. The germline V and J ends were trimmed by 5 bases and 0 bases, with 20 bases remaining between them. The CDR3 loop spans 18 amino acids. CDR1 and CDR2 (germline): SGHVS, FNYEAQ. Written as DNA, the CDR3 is TGTGCCAGCAGCCCCGCTCCCCGGACGGAATATAGCAATCAGCCCCAGCATTTT. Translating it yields CASSPAPRTEYSNQPQHF.

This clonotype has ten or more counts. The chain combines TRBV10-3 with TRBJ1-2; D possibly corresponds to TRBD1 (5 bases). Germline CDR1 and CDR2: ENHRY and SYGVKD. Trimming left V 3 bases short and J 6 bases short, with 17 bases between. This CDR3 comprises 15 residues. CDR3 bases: TGTGCCATCAGTGATCCCCGGGGGGGTATCGATGGCTACACCTTC. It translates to CAISDPRGGIDGYTF.

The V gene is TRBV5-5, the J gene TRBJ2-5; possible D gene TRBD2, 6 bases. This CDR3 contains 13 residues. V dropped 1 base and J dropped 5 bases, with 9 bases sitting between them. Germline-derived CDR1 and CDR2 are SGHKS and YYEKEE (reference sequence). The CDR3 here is CASSLWRAETQYF. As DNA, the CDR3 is TGTGCCAGCAGCTTGTGGAGGGCGGAGACCCAGTACTTC.

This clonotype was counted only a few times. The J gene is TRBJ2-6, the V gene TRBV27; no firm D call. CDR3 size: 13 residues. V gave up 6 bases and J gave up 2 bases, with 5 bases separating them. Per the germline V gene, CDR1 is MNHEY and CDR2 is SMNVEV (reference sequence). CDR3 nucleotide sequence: TGTGCCAGCAGGGACGCTGGGGCCAACGTCCTGACTTTC. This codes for CASRDAGANVLTF.

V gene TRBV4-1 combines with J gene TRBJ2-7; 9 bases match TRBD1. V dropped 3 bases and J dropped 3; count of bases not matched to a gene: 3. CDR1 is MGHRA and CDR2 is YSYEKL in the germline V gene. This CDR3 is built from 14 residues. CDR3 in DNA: TGCGCCAGCAGCCACGGACAGGGGAGCTACGAGCAGTACTTC. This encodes CASSHGQGSYEQYF.

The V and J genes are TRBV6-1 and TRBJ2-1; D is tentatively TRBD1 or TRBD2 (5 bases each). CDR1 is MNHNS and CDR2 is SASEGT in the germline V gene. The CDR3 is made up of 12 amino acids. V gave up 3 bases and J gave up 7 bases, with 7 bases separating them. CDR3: CASSDWGNEQFF. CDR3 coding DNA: TGTGCCAGCAGTGATTGGGGGAATGAGCAGTTCTTC.

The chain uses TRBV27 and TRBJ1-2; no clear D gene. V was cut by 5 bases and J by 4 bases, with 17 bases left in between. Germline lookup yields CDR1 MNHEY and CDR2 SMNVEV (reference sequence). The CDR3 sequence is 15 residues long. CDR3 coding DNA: TGTGCCAGCAGTCACAACCAGGATTCCGGCTATGGCTACACCTTC. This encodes CASSHNQDSGYGYTF.

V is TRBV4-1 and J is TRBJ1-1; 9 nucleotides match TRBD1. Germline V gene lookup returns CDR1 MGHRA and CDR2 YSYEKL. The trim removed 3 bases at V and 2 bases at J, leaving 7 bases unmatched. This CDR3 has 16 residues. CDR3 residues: CASSHPRTGANTEAFF. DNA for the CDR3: TGCGCCAGCAGCCATCCTCGGACAGGGGCAAACACTGAAGCTTTCTTT.

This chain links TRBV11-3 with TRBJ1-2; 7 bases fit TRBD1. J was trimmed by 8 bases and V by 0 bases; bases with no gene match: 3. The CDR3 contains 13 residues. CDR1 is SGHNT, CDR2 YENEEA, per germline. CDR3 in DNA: TGTGCCAGCAGCTTAGAACAGGGGAGAGGCTACACCTTC. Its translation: CASSLEQGRGYTF.

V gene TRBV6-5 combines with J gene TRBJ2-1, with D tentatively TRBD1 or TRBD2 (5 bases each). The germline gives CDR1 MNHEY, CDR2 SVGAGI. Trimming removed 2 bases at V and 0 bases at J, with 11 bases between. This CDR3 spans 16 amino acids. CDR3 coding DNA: TGTGCCAGCAGTTACCCCGGGGCCGTCTCCTACAATGAGCAGTTCTTC. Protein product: CASSYPGAVSYNEQFF.

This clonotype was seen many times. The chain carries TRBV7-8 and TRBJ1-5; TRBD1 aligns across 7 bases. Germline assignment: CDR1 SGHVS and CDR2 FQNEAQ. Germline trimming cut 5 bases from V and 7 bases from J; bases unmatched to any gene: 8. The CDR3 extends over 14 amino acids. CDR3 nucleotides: TGTGCCAGCAGCGTCCGACAGGGTAGACAGCCCCAGCATTTT. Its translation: CASSVRQGRQPQHF.

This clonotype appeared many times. As DNA, the CDR3 is TGCGCCAGCAGCCAAGATATAAAGAGGGACAAGTGGGAGACCCAGTACTTC. It translates to CASSQDIKRDKWETQYF. This chain joins TRBV4-1 and TRBJ2-5; tentatively, D is TRBD1 (6 bases). The CDR3 totals 17 residues. V was shortened by 0 bases and J by 5 bases, with 19 bases between the two germline ends. CDR1 is MGHRA and CDR2 is YSYEKL in the germline V gene.